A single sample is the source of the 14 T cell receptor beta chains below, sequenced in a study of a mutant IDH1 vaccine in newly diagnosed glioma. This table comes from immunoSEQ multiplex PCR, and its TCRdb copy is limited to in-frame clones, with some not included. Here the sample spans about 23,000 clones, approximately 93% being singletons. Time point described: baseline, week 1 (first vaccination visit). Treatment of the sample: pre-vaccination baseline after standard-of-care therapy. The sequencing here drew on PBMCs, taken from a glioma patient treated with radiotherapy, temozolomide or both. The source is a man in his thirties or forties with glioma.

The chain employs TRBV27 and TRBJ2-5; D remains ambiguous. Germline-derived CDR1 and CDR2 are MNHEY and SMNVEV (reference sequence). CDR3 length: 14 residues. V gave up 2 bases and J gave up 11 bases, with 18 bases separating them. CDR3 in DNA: TGTGCCAGCAGTTTAATTCTCTGTCTGGCGGAGCAGTACTTC. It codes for CASSLILCLAEQYF.

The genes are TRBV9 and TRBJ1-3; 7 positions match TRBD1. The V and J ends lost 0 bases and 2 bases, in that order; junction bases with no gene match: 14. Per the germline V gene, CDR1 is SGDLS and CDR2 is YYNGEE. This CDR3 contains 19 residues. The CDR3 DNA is TGTGCCAGCAGCGTAGAGAGCCCAGGGGGTGGGCCCCCTGGAAACACCATATATTTT. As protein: CASSVESPGGGPPGNTIYF.

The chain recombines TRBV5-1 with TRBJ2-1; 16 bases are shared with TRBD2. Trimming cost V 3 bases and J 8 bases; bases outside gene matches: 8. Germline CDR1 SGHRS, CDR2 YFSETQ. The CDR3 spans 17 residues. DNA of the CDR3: TGCGCCAGCAGCTGGGGGACTAGCGGGAGGGGGGCCGATGAGCAGTTCTTC. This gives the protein CASSWGTSGRGADEQFF.

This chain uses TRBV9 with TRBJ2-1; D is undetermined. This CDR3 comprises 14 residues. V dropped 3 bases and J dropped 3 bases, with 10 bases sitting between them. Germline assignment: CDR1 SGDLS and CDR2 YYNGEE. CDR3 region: CASSARTVYNEQFF. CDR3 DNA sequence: TGTGCCAGCAGCGCCCGGACGGTCTACAATGAGCAGTTCTTC.

The CDR3 nucleotides are TGCGCCAGCAGTGGAGGGAGCAACACTGAAGCTTTCTTT. It translates to CASSGGSNTEAFF. The genes are TRBV10-1 and TRBJ1-1; D is unresolved. The CDR3 totals 13 residues. V lost 4 bases, J lost 2 bases, and 8 bases lay in between. CDR1 is WNHNN, CDR2 SYGVQD, per germline (reference sequence).

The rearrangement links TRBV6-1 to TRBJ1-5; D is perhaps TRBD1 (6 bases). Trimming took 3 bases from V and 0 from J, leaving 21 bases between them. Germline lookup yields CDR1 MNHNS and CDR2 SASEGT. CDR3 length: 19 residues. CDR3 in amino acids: CASSELGALGSFSNQPQHF. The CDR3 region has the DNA TGTGCCAGCAGTGAGCTGGGGGCCCTGGGGTCCTTTAGCAATCAGCCCCAGCATTTT.

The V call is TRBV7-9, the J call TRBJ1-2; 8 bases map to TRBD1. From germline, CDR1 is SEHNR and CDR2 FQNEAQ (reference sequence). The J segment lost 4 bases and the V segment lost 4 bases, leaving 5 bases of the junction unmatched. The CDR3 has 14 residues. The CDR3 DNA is TGTGCCAGCAGCTCAGGGGGCCAGATCTATGGCTACACCTTC. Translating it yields CASSSGGQIYGYTF.

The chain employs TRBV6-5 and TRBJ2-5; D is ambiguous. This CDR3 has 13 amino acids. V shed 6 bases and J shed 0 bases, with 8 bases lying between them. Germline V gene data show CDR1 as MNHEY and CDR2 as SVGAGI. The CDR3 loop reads CASRLWNQETQYF. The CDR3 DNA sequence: TGTGCCAGCAGGCTCTGGAACCAAGAGACCCAGTACTTC.

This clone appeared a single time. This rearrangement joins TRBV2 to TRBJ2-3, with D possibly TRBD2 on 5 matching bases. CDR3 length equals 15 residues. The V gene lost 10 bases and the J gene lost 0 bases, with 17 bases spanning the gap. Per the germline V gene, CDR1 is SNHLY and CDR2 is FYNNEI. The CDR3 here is CATPKSSSSTDTQYF. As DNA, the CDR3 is TGTGCCACCCCAAAGTCTAGCTCTAGCACAGATACGCAGTATTTT. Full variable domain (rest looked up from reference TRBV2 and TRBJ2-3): EPEVTQTPSHQVTQMGQEVILRCVPISNHLYFYWYRQILGQKVEFLVSFYNNEISEKSEIFDDQFSVERPDGSNFTLKIRSTKLEDSAMYFCATPKSSSSTDTQYFGPGTRLTVL.

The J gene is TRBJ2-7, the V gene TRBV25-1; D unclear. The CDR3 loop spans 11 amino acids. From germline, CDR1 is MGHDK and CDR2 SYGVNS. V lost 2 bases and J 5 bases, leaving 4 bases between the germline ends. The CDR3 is CASSERNEQYF. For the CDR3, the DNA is TGTGCCAGCAGTGAAAGGAACGAGCAGTACTTC.

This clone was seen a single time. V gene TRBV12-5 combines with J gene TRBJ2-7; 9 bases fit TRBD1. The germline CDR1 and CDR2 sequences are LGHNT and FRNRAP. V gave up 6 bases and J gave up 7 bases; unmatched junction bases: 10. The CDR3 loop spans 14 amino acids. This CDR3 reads CASGPDRGTGEQYF. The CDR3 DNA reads TGTGCTAGTGGCCCCGACAGGGGGACAGGTGAGCAGTACTTC.

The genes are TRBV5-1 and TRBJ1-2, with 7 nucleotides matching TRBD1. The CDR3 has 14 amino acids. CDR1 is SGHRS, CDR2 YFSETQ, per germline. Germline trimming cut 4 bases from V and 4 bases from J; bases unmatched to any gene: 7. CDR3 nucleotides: TGCGCCAGCAGCACAGGGACAGCCCTCTATGGCTACACCTTC. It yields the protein CASSTGTALYGYTF.

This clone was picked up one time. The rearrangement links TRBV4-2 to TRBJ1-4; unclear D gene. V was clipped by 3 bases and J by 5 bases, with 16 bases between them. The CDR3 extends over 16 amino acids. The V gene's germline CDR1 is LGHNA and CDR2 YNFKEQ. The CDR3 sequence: CASSQRLWEINEKLFF. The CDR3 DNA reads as TGTGCCAGCAGCCAGAGGTTGTGGGAGATCAATGAAAAACTGTTTTTT.

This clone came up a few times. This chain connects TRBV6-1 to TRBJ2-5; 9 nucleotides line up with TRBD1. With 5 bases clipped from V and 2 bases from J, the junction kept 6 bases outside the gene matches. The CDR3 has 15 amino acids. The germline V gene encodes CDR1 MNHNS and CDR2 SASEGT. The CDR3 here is CASSSGTGKQETQYF. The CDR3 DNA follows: TGTGCCAGCAGTTCGGGGACAGGGAAGCAAGAGACCCAGTACTTC.